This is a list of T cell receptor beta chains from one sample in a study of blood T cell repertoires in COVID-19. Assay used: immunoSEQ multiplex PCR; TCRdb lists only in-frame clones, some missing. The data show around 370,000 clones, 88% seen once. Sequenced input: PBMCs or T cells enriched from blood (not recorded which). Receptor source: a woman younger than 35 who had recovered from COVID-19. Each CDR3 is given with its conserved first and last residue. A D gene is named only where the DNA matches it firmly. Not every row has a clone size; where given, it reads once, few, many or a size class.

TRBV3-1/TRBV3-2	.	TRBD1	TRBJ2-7	CASSQEQGLGAYEQYF	TGTGCCAGCAGCCAGGAACAGGGGTTGGGCGCCTACGAGCAGTACTTC
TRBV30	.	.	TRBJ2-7	CAWRTGSEQYF	TGTGCCTGGCGTACAGGGTCCGAGCAGTACTTC
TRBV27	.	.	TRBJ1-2	CASSLLGGSYGYTF	TGTGCCAGCAGTTTATTAGGGGGTAGCTATGGCTACACCTTC
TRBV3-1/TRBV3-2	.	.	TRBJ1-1	CASSQDLLRNTEAFF	TGTGCCAGCAGCCAAGATCTGCTGAGGAACACTGAAGCTTTCTTT
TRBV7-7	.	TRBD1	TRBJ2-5	CASSLARTGEETQYF	TGTGCTAGCAGCTTAGCCAGGACAGGAGAAGAGACCCAGTACTTC
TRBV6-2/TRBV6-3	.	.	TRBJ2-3	CASSYGGQSTDTQYF	TGTGCCAGCAGTTACGGCGGACAGAGCACAGATACGCAGTATTTT
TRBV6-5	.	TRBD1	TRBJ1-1	CASSYRDRGNTEAFF	TGTGCCAGCAGTTACCGGGACAGGGGAAACACTGAAGCTTTCTTT
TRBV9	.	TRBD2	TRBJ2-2	CASSPGLAGNTGELFF	TGTGCCAGCAGCCCGGGACTAGCGGGGAACACCGGGGAGCTGTTTTTT
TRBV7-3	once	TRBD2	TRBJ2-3	CASSSTEGLAEGSTDTQYF	TGTGCCAGCAGCTCGACAGAGGGACTAGCGGAAGGAAGCACAGATACGCAGTATTTT
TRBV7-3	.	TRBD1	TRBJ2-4	CASSPGQGIAKNIQYF	TGTGCCAGCAGCCCAGGACAGGGAATAGCCAAAAACATTCAGTACTTC
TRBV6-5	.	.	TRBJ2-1	CASSYVGGDPYNEQFF	TGTGCCAGCAGTTACGTCGGGGGAGACCCCTACAATGAGCAGTTCTTC
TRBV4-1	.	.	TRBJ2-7	CASSQNSDSSYEQYF	TGCGCCAGCAGCCAAAATTCAGACAGCTCCTACGAGCAGTACTTC
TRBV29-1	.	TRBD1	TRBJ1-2	CSVGDRGYGYTF	TGCAGCGTTGGGGACAGGGGCTATGGCTACACCTTC
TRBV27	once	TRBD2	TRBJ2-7	CASSLSSGSSYEQYF	TGTGCCAGCAGTTTATCGAGCGGGAGCTCCTACGAGCAGTACTTC
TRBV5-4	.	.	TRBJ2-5	CASSPGTKETQYF	TGTGCCAGCAGCCCAGGGACAAAAGAGACCCAGTACTTC
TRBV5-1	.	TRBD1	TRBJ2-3	CASSNDRADTQYF	TGCGCCAGCAGCAACGACAGGGCAGATACGCAGTATTTT
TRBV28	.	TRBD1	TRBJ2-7	CASSFQGTGWEQYF	TGTGCCAGCAGTTTTCAGGGGACAGGGTGGGAGCAGTACTTC
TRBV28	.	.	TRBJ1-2	CASSTRTALRRGYTF	TGTGCCAGCAGTACCAGGACAGCCCTTCGTCGAGGCTACACCTTC
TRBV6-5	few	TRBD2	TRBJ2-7	CATRRGVGYEQYF	TGTGCCACCCGACGGGGGGTCGGGTACGAGCAGTACTTC
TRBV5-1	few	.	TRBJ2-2	CASSSRTVDGELFF	TGCGCCAGCAGCTCCCGGACAGTAGACGGGGAGCTGTTTTTT
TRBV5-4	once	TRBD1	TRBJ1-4	CASSLDRGRGTNEKLFF	TGTGCCAGCAGCTTGGACAGGGGGAGAGGAACTAATGAAAAACTGTTTTTT
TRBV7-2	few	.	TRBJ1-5	CASSLATGQPQHF	TGTGCCAGCAGCTTAGCGACAGGCCAGCCCCAGCATTTT
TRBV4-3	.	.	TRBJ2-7	CASSQGSSGLDISYEQYF	TGCGCCAGCAGCCAAGGAAGTAGCGGTCTCGATATTTCCTACGAGCAGTACTTC
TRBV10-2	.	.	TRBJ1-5	CASADWGGNQPQHF	TGCGCCAGCGCTGATTGGGGAGGCAATCAGCCCCAGCATTTT
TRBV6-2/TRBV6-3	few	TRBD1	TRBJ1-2	CASSYIRGLNYGYTF	TGTGCCAGCAGTTATATCAGGGGGTTGAACTATGGCTACACCTTC
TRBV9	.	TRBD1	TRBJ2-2	CASSARDRPNTGELFF	TGTGCCAGCAGCGCCCGGGACAGGCCGAACACCGGGGAGCTGTTTTTT
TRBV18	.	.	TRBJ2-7	CASSPTRVIEQYF	TGTGCCAGCTCACCTACCCGGGTCATTGAGCAGTACTTC
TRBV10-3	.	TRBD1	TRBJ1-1	CAISATGGPTEAFF	TGTGCCATCAGTGCGACAGGGGGACCCACTGAAGCTTTCTTT
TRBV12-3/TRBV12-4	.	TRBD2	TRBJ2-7	CANACGGSYEQYF	TGTGCCAACGCTTGCGGGGGCTCCTACGAGCAGTACTTC
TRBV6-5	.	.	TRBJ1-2	CASSYTVTGGDGYTF	TGTGCCAGCAGTTACACCGTTACGGGGGGCGATGGCTACACCTTC
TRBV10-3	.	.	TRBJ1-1	CAISENGQDTEAFF	TGTGCCATCAGTGAGAATGGGCAGGACACTGAAGCTTTCTTT
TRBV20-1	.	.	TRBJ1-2	CSVGGAVGYTF	TGCAGTGTGGGGGGGGCAGTTGGCTACACCTTC